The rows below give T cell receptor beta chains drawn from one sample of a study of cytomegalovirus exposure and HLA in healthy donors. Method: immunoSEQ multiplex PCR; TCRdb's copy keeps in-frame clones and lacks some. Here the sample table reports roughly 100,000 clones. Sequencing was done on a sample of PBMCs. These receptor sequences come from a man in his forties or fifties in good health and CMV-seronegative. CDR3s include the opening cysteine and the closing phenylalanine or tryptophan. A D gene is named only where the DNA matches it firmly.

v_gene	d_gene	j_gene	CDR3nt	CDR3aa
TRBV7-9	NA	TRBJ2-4	TGTGCCAGCAGCTTCGCCGGACAACAGGGCATTCAGTACTTC	CASSFAGQQGIQYF
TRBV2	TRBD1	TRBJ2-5	TGTGCCAGCAGTGAATCCAGGGGGCACGAGACCCAGTACTTC	CASSESRGHETQYF
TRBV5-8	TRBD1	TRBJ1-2	TGTGCCAGCAGCTTGGGACTACAGGGGAACTATGGCTACACCTTC	CASSLGLQGNYGYTF
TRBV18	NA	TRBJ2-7	TGTGCCAGCTCGCTTGGAGGGACAGCCTACGAGCAGTACTTC	CASSLGGTAYEQYF
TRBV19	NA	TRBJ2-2	TGTGCCAGTAGTATAGCAGGGGACACCGGGGAGCTGTTTTTT	CASSIAGDTGELFF
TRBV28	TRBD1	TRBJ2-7	TGTGCCAGCAGTTCCAGCGGGACAGGGGTAATCGAGCAGTACTTC	CASSSSGTGVIEQYF
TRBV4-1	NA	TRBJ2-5	TGCGCCAGCAGCCATCTACAGTCGGGAAAACAAGAGACCCAGTACTTC	CASSHLQSGKQETQYF
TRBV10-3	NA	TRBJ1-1	TGTGCCATCAGTGAGCGGACACTGAACACTGAAGCTTTCTTT	CAISERTLNTEAFF
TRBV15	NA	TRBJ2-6	TGTGCCACCAGCAGAGATCGGGGCTCTGGGGCCAACGTCCTGACTTTC	CATSRDRGSGANVLTF
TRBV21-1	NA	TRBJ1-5	TGTGCCAGCAGCAAAGGGAGTAGAGAGGTGGATCAGCCCCAGCATTTT	CASSKGSREVDQPQHF
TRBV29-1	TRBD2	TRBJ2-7	TGCAGCGTTCTCGGACTAGATGAAACCGGCTCCTACGAGCAGTACTTC	CSVLGLDETGSYEQYF
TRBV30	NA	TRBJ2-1	TGTGCCTGCTCTAAGGCGGGAAATGAGCAGTTCTTC	CACSKAGNEQFF
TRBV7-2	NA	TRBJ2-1	TGTGCCAGCAGCCCTCGACAGGTTAGCTCCTACAATGAGCAGTTCTTC	CASSPRQVSSYNEQFF
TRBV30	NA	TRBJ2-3	TGTGCCTGGGAGGGGGATAGCACAGATACGCAGTATTTT	CAWEGDSTDTQYF
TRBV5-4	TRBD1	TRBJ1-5	TGTGCCAGCAGCGCGGGACAGGGGCAGGGTCAGCCCCAGCATTTT	CASSAGQGQGQPQHF